This TCR beta chain appears in the sequencing data of a study of shared clonotypes between healthy human individuals (dated by TCRdb to the early 2020s). Concerning the study at large: A couple of women and a few men aged 18 to 49 years were included in the cohort. Each donor's leukapheresis produced roughly between roughly 0.85 and 10 billion PBMCs. Different laboratories and diverse techniques were used to prepare libraries and sequence TCR repertoires, to increase sequencing depth and limit assay-specific biases. The study deeply sequenced blood TCR repertoires of about 5 healthy adults to estimate repertoire size and the extent of clonotype sharing between individuals. Per donor, three plates each were used for CD4 naive and CD4 memory, two for CD8 naive, and one for CD8 memory. The study at large found these results: Because the study included only a small number of donors, the genetic and exposure-history diversity represented was limited. Naive subsets generally had larger estimated clonotype richness than memory subsets did. Rarefaction of sorted-subset datasets indicated incomplete sequencing despite the large sequencing depth. When several donors were compared, the shared fraction of clonotypes was around 5.1% for naive CD4, approximately 3.3% for naive CD8, 2% to 2.5% for memory CD4, and less than 0.5% for memory CD8. Clonotypes shared by all four sorted-subset donors showed higher generation probabilities than non-shared clonotypes. Sampling was limited to blood, and TCR repertoires in tissue likely differ from TCR repertoires in blood. Pairwise subsampling indicated that sequencing depth was expected to affect the degree of clonotype sharing among donors.

Using the deep immunoSEQ assay, multiplex PCR amplified TCR CDR3 regions from genomic DNA. Extracted genomic DNA from each cell subset was spread evenly across all wells of several immunoSEQ 96-well plates, with each plate serving as a replicate. For sorted subsets, roughly 190 ng of genomic DNA, equivalent to tens of thousands of T cell genomes, went into each replicate PCR. Purified libraries were measured with a Qubit 3.0 fluorometer, size-checked on a Bioanalyzer 2100, and measured again with the KAPA Library Quantification kit. Every immunoSEQ 96-well plate was sequenced on a separate single-read 150-cycle Illumina NextSeq 550 flow cell. The study's own analysis went as follows. Because only junctional sequences without quality scores were contained in the immunoSEQ output, filtering matching that applied to full-length reads could not be performed. Sequences were annotated with PyIR, a Python wrapper for IgBLAST v1.9, and V/J genes and CDR3 were assigned using IMGT germline references. Any read was removed if the V/J assignment was weak (E-value above 1e-6), the CDR3 was missing, or the read contained stop codons, out-of-frame junctions, or ambiguous translated residues. V3J clonotypes were defined as sequences sharing an identical inferred V gene, J gene, and CDR3 amino acid sequence. Percentage overlap between repertoires was computed as shared unique clonotypes divided by the size of the smaller repertoire. Richness of each repertoire was evaluated using RTK rarefaction, the Chao1 estimator, and Recon v2.1 estimates of unobserved clonotypes. Generation probabilities were computed with OLGA for all TCRbeta clonotypes obtained by the gDNA method from a few donors. TCRdb carries this immuneACCESS record with in-frame sequences only. Its versions omit some clonotypes, under half of them owing to an unresolved V gene in the studies checked, with the rest unexplained. V, J and clone size reflect that table, while D and trimming were determined from the DNA. This sample has fewer than 2.5 million clones in its table, and 93% of those were observed once. Around 0.4% of the sample is in the top ten clones.

Healthy HIV-negative adults with no recently reported acute infections or vaccinations were included as donors. Only Caucasian adults living in Nashville, Tennessee, USA were represented among the donors. CD4+ T cells were enriched by magnetic negative selection, after which naive cells were positively selected on CD45RA and the negative fraction was taken as the memory subset. After blood collection by leukapheresis, PBMCs were isolated using Ficoll-Histopaque density gradient centrifugation and then cryopreserved in the vapor phase of liquid nitrogen. Purity and quantity of every magnetically sorted T cell population were checked by analytical flow cytometry. Each sorted fraction had its genomic DNA isolated and then quantified by UV absorbance on a Nanodrop 2000c. The CDR3 numbers 16 residues from cysteine through phenylalanine. Just the 48-base CDR3 DNA is kept, in frame starting at base 1. From a lookup of the germline V gene, CDR1 and CDR2 are SGHTA and FQGNSA. For this chain, trimming is 5 bases at the V end and 2 bases at the J end, and the number of junction bases without a gene match is 10.

This clone appeared once. What this receptor recognizes is not known. Base qualities are not recorded, but no much larger clone differs from it by a single base. The source of this sequence is a man between 18 and 29 years old in good health. Some clones in this sample may be carry-over from other donors' samples. The sample taken for sequencing was naive CD4+ T cells from PBMCs. This specimen's cell subset or site label, per the study, means: CD45RA+ positively selected. The chain couples TRBV7-2 to TRBJ2-3; TRBD2 fits 7 bases in the junction. This receptor carries the CDR3 CASSEYRTSDTDTQYF. The DNA reads as follows: TGTGCCAGCAGCGAGTATAGAACTAGCGACACAGATACGCAGTATTTT.